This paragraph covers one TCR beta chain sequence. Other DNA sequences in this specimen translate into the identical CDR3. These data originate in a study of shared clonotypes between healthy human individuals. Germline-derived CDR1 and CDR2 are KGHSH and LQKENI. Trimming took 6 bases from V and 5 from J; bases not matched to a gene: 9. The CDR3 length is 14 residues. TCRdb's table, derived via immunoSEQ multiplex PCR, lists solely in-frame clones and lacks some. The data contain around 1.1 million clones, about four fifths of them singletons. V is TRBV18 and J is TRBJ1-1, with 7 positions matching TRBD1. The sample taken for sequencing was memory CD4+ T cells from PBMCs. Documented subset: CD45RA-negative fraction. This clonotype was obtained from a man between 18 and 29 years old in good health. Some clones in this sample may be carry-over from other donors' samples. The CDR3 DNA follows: TGTGCCAGCTCCTTCTCAGGGGGTAATACTGAAGCTTTCTTT. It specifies CASSFSGGNTEAFF.